This record covers a single T cell receptor (beta chain). This table comes from immunoSEQ multiplex PCR, and its TCRdb copy is limited to in-frame clones, with some not included. The sample contains 13,000 to 15,000 clones, 80% to 90% of which appear only once. The entry originates in a study of T cell changes during pregnancy in multiple sclerosis. This TCR was recovered from a female donor with multiple sclerosis, enrolled in a pregnancy study. Sequenced material: CD8+ T cells from peripheral blood mononuclear cells, taken in the first trimester of pregnancy.

The CDR3 bases are TGCGCCAGCAGTACAGAGGGGGGCAATCAGCCCCAGCATTTT. Its translation is CASSTEGGNQPQHF. V and J are TRBV10-1 and TRBJ1-5, with D perhaps TRBD1 (6 bases). Germline lookup yields CDR1 WNHNN and CDR2 SYGVQD (reference sequence). V was cut by 5 bases and J by 2 bases, with 10 bases left in between. This CDR3 has 14 amino acids.